A selection of T cell receptor beta chains follows, all from one sample in a study of blood T cell repertoires in COVID-19. Method: immunoSEQ multiplex PCR; TCRdb's copy keeps in-frame clones and lacks some. This sample has 80,000 to 100,000 clones; nearly 95% occur once, and the top ten carry 3.5% to 5%. Specimen: peripheral blood. The origin of the receptors is a human donor with active COVID-19. The donor label of this sample is uncertain. CDR3s include the opening cysteine and the closing phenylalanine or tryptophan. Each record gives: CDR3 protein, clone size, J gene, CDR3 length, V gene. Clone size is not always given. Where it is, it says once, few, many or a class for expanded clones.

CDR3aa: CAISEGQGGGYTF
abundance: NA
j_gene: TRBJ1-2
len: 13
v_gene: TRBV10-3

CDR3aa: CFTRGSGNTIYF
abundance: NA
j_gene: TRBJ1-3
len: 12
v_gene: TRBV6-5

CDR3aa: CASRGALKLYTF
abundance: NA
j_gene: TRBJ1-2
len: 12
v_gene: TRBV28

CDR3aa: CASSTETGLSYEQYF
abundance: NA
j_gene: TRBJ2-7
len: 15
v_gene: TRBV19

CDR3aa: CASSPRDRVQQEQYF
abundance: NA
j_gene: TRBJ2-7
len: 15
v_gene: TRBV3-1/TRBV3-2

CDR3aa: CASSLPAYEQYF
abundance: NA
j_gene: TRBJ2-7
len: 12
v_gene: TRBV28

CDR3aa: CASSQVAGGMETQYF
abundance: NA
j_gene: TRBJ2-5
len: 15
v_gene: TRBV4-1

CDR3aa: CASSGGGGNNEQFF
abundance: NA
j_gene: TRBJ2-1
len: 14
v_gene: TRBV10-1

CDR3aa: CASSPGAGNLGNQPQHF
abundance: few
j_gene: TRBJ1-5
len: 17
v_gene: TRBV5-1

CDR3aa: CANLARSSYNEQFF
abundance: NA
j_gene: TRBJ2-1
len: 14
v_gene: TRBV4-1

CDR3aa: CASRKTGNTGELFF
abundance: NA
j_gene: TRBJ2-2
len: 14
v_gene: TRBV5-4

CDR3aa: CASSLARDRGRRGYTF
abundance: few
j_gene: TRBJ1-2
len: 16
v_gene: TRBV7-9

CDR3aa: CASPPGLISYEQYF
abundance: NA
j_gene: TRBJ2-7
len: 14
v_gene: TRBV6-8

CDR3aa: CASRSTATNEKLFF
abundance: NA
j_gene: TRBJ1-4
len: 14
v_gene: TRBV2

CDR3aa: CASSGGTSGEQYF
abundance: NA
j_gene: TRBJ2-7
len: 13
v_gene: TRBV5-5

CDR3aa: CASTGGAGANVLTF
abundance: NA
j_gene: TRBJ2-6
len: 14
v_gene: TRBV19

CDR3aa: CASSYTGTSGNTIYF
abundance: NA
j_gene: TRBJ1-3
len: 15
v_gene: TRBV7-8

CDR3aa: CSGRGGFSDTQYF
abundance: NA
j_gene: TRBJ2-3
len: 13
v_gene: TRBV29-1

CDR3aa: CASRPGGSTEAFF
abundance: few
j_gene: TRBJ1-1
len: 13
v_gene: TRBV5-8

CDR3aa: CASSEGGNSPLHF
abundance: NA
j_gene: TRBJ1-6
len: 13
v_gene: TRBV6-1

CDR3aa: CASSILAGGSSYEQYF
abundance: NA
j_gene: TRBJ2-7
len: 16
v_gene: TRBV7-6

CDR3aa: CASSPQGAGANVLTF
abundance: NA
j_gene: TRBJ2-6
len: 15
v_gene: TRBV5-1

CDR3aa: CASRTGLINTGELFF
abundance: NA
j_gene: TRBJ2-2
len: 15
v_gene: TRBV6-5

CDR3aa: CASSLEGGRDQPQHF
abundance: NA
j_gene: TRBJ1-5
len: 15
v_gene: TRBV11-2

CDR3aa: CASSSRGGSVDTQYF
abundance: NA
j_gene: TRBJ2-3
len: 15
v_gene: TRBV7-9

CDR3aa: CASSQDVTGVNTGELFF
abundance: NA
j_gene: TRBJ2-2
len: 17
v_gene: TRBV4-2

CDR3aa: CASSYGGTNTGELFF
abundance: NA
j_gene: TRBJ2-2
len: 15
v_gene: TRBV6-5

CDR3aa: CASSFGDRQPYNEQFF
abundance: NA
j_gene: TRBJ2-1
len: 16
v_gene: TRBV7-2

CDR3aa: CASSFPGNYGYTF
abundance: NA
j_gene: TRBJ1-2
len: 13
v_gene: TRBV5-1

CDR3aa: CSVLPQGRETQYF
abundance: NA
j_gene: TRBJ2-5
len: 13
v_gene: TRBV29-1

CDR3aa: CASSPLGLAGGPRTYNEQFF
abundance: once
j_gene: TRBJ2-1
len: 20
v_gene: TRBV5-1

CDR3aa: CASSSGGRETQYF
abundance: NA
j_gene: TRBJ2-5
len: 13
v_gene: TRBV5-4

CDR3aa: CASSREGGSYNEQFF
abundance: once
j_gene: TRBJ2-1
len: 15
v_gene: TRBV5-1

CDR3aa: CASSLGTGTQETQYF
abundance: NA
j_gene: TRBJ2-5
len: 15
v_gene: TRBV5-6

CDR3aa: CAIRDRDRLTAGSGNTIYF
abundance: NA
j_gene: TRBJ1-3
len: 19
v_gene: TRBV10-3

CDR3aa: CASSDRGTGGDTQYF
abundance: NA
j_gene: TRBJ2-3
len: 15
v_gene: TRBV5-4

CDR3aa: CASRRRGQQETQYF
abundance: NA
j_gene: TRBJ2-5
len: 14
v_gene: TRBV5-1

CDR3aa: CASRDRGGYTF
abundance: NA
j_gene: TRBJ1-2
len: 11
v_gene: TRBV2

CDR3aa: CASSLGFGRGEDTQYF
abundance: NA
j_gene: TRBJ2-3
len: 16
v_gene: TRBV11-2

CDR3aa: CASSQGPTGGETF
abundance: NA
j_gene: TRBJ1-2
len: 13
v_gene: TRBV3-1/TRBV3-2

CDR3aa: CASSPSRGNTIYF
abundance: NA
j_gene: TRBJ1-3
len: 13
v_gene: TRBV18

CDR3aa: CASRLAMTWGEQYF
abundance: NA
j_gene: TRBJ2-7
len: 14
v_gene: TRBV28

CDR3aa: CASSAATSGRANEQFF
abundance: NA
j_gene: TRBJ2-1
len: 16
v_gene: TRBV25-1

CDR3aa: CASSSGTEAFF
abundance: NA
j_gene: TRBJ1-1
len: 11
v_gene: TRBV12-3/TRBV12-4

CDR3aa: CASSRSRTDYTEAFF
abundance: NA
j_gene: TRBJ1-1
len: 15
v_gene: TRBV11-3